These 18 T cell receptor beta chains share one sample of origin, sequenced in a study of PD-1 blockade in classical Hodgkin lymphoma. After autologous stem cell transplantation all patients relapsed, and prior brentuximab vedotin exposure differed between cohorts. Libraries were prepared by immunoSEQ multiplex PCR; TCRdb keeps only in-frame clonotypes and omits some of them. The table includes some 84,000 clones, 75% to 90% detected once. This material consisted of peripheral blood mononuclear cells (PBMCs), taken at baseline. These receptors were obtained from a human donor with classical Hodgkin lymphoma.

V and J are TRBV6-4 and TRBJ2-2; 9 positions match TRBD2. The V and J ends lost 9 bases and 1 base, in that order; junction bases with no gene match: 3. Germline V gives CDR1 MRHNA, CDR2 SNTAGT. The CDR3 length is 14 residues. The CDR3 loop is CASRAGGNTGELFF. The CDR3 nucleotides read TGTGCCAGTAGAGCGGGAGGGAACACCGGGGAGCTGTTTTTT.

J is TRBJ1-2 and V is TRBV10-3; 10 bases are shared with TRBD1. The length of the CDR3 is 14 residues. CDR1 is ENHRY, CDR2 SYGVKD, per germline. The junction had 13 bases not matched to a gene; V was cut back by 10 bases and J by 8 bases. The CDR3 DNA follows: TGTGCCAGCACCACCGGGACAGGGGCAATAGGCTACACCTTC. Residues: CASTTGTGAIGYTF.

This sequence joins TRBV6-6 and TRBJ2-3; a possible D gene is TRBD1 (6 bases). Germline CDR1 MNHNY, CDR2 SVGAGI (reference sequence). V lost 7 bases to trimming and J lost 2 bases, with 13 bases between them. CDR3 length equals 14 residues. The CDR3 DNA follows: TGTGCCAGCAAGGATGACAGGACCACAGATACGCAGTATTTT. The encoded protein is CASKDDRTTDTQYF.

The rearrangement joins TRBV27 to TRBJ1-2; no reliable D call. The CDR3 sequence is 14 residues long. V lost 3 bases and J lost 1, with 9 bases in between. Germline-derived CDR1 and CDR2 are MNHEY and SMNVEV (reference sequence). The CDR3 protein is CASSFAQFNYGYTF. The CDR3, as DNA: TGTGCCAGCAGTTTCGCCCAGTTTAACTATGGCTACACCTTC.

The CDR3, as DNA: TGTGCCAGCAGCTTGGGGTCGGGACACCTAAACTACGAGCAGTACTTC. It encodes CASSLGSGHLNYEQYF. V is TRBV5-4 and J is TRBJ2-7, with D possibly matching TRBD1 (6 bases). Germline values: CDR1 SGHNT, CDR2 YYREEE (reference sequence). V lost 0 bases, J lost 3 bases, and 16 bases lay in between. The CDR3 loop spans 16 amino acids.

This chain uses TRBV5-8 with TRBJ2-3; 13 nucleotides align to TRBD2. The CDR3 is 16 residues long. V lost 4 bases to trimming and J lost 3 bases; unmatched junction nucleotides: 5. Germline CDR1 reads SGHTS; CDR2 reads YDEGEE. CDR3 in amino acids: CASSGGLAGRTDTQYF. CDR3 bases: TGTGCCAGCAGCGGGGGACTAGCGGGAAGAACAGATACGCAGTATTTT.

The rearrangement links TRBV9 to TRBJ1-6; the D is unclear. The V gene lost 2 bases and the J gene lost 9 bases, with 12 bases spanning the gap. CDR1 SGDLS and CDR2 YYNGEE come from the germline V gene. The CDR3 covers 14 residues. The CDR3, as DNA: TGTGCCAGCAGCGTGAACCCATCGACTTCACCCCTCCACTTT. The encoded protein is CASSVNPSTSPLHF.

This clone was seen just once. The V and J genes are TRBV2 and TRBJ2-4; D is perhaps TRBD2 (7 bases). Trimming took 1 base from V and 3 from J, leaving 10 bases between them. The CDR3 loop spans 15 amino acids. Germline V gene data show CDR1 as SNHLY and CDR2 as FYNNEI. CDR3 bases: TGTGCCAGCAGTGAAGGGGGGGGCGGCAAAAACATTCAGTACTTC. The encoded protein is CASSEGGGGKNIQYF.

The rearrangement links TRBV7-2 to TRBJ2-5; D is uncertain. Trimming left V 2 bases short and J 4 bases short, with 5 bases between. CDR3 length equals 12 residues. Germline V gives CDR1 SGHTA, CDR2 FQGNSA. The DNA for the CDR3 is TGTGCCAGCAGCTTATGGCGAGAGACCCAGTACTTC. Translating it yields CASSLWRETQYF.

The chain links TRBV4-1 to TRBJ2-7; D is possibly TRBD1 (5 bases). Germline V gene lookup returns CDR1 MGHRA and CDR2 YSYEKL. This CDR3 region has 15 residues. Trimming took off 4 bases at V and 0 bases at J, with 13 bases between the two ends. The CDR3 is CASSRVQESSYEQYF. CDR3 in DNA: TGCGCCAGCAGCCGAGTACAGGAGAGCTCCTACGAGCAGTACTTC.

CDR3 protein: CASSKRDINEQFF. The DNA for the CDR3 is TGTGCCAGTAGTAAACGGGACATCAATGAGCAGTTCTTC. V and J are TRBV19 and TRBJ2-1; maybe TRBD1 (6 bases). Germline V gene sequence: CDR1 LNHDA, CDR2 SQIVND (reference sequence). The CDR3 totals 13 residues. V was pared by 4 bases and J by 6 bases, with 10 bases between.

The chain carries TRBV11-2 and TRBJ2-7, with 8 bases identical to TRBD2. This CDR3 contains 15 residues. CDR1 and CDR2 from the germline V gene are SGHAT and FQNNGV. With V trimmed by 2 bases and J by 2 bases, 5 bases remained unmatched. The CDR3 nucleotides are TGTGCCAGCAGCTTATCGCCGGGAGGGCCCTACGAGCAGTACTTC. Encoded protein: CASSLSPGGPYEQYF.

J is TRBJ2-7 and V is TRBV15; no clear D gene. The germline CDR1 and CDR2 sequences are LNHNV and YYDKDF (reference sequence). The CDR3 runs 18 residues. Trimming removed 0 bases from V and 3 bases from J, with 21 bases in between. In DNA, the CDR3 is TGTGCCACCAGCAGAGATGGTGTGGAACCCTCAATCTACTACGAGCAGTACTTC. It yields the protein CATSRDGVEPSIYYEQYF.

V gene TRBV4-1 combines with J gene TRBJ2-1; 10 bases are shared with TRBD2. This CDR3 contains 18 residues. Germline V gives CDR1 MGHRA, CDR2 YSYEKL. The V segment lost 0 bases and the J segment 4 bases; nucleotides outside the gene matches: 9. The DNA for the CDR3 is TGCGCCAGCAGCCAAGATAGATGGTCTAGCGGGAGATACAATGAGCAGTTCTTC. This translates into CASSQDRWSSGRYNEQFF.

The chain combines TRBV21-1 with TRBJ2-5; the D segment call TRBD2 is taken from the table without a DNA check. TRBV21-1 is classified as a pseudogene. The CDR3 contains 15 residues. The CDR3 loop reads CASSNRRGWSETQYF. CDR3 in DNA: TGTGCCAGCAGCAATCGGAGAGGGTGGTCAGAGACCCAGTACTTC.

The chain combines TRBV6-1 with TRBJ1-2; unclear D gene. Germline values: CDR1 MNHNS, CDR2 SASEGT. This CDR3 has 13 amino acids. Trimming pared 1 base from V and 8 bases from J, leaving 11 bases between. The CDR3 nucleotides read TGTGCCAGCAGTGAAGTGGCTACGGGCGGCTACACCTTC. It is translated as CASSEVATGGYTF.

This chain uses TRBV28 with TRBJ1-4; D is perhaps TRBD1 (5 bases). Deletions cut 7 bases from V and 8 bases from J, with 17 bases between. The CDR3 runs 14 residues. Germline V gene data show CDR1 as MDHEN and CDR2 as SYDVKM. The CDR3 protein is CASTSRGWEEKLFF. In nucleotides, the CDR3 is TGTGCCAGCACCTCGAGGGGTTGGGAAGAAAAACTGTTTTTT.

This CDR3 is CASSERIGDYGYTF. In nucleotides, the CDR3 is TGCGCCAGCAGTGAAAGGATTGGGGACTATGGCTACACCTTC. The rearrangement links TRBV10-1 to TRBJ1-2; D gene ambiguous. V shed 3 bases and J shed 3 bases, with 11 bases lying between them. This CDR3 has 14 amino acids. CDR1 and CDR2 (germline): WNHNN, SYGVQD (reference sequence).